The next 30 T cell receptor beta chains were all read from a single sample in a study of immune evolution from preneoplasia to lung adenocarcinoma. Using immunoSEQ multiplex PCR, the repertoire was profiled, and TCRdb retains in-frame clones only, with some absent. The repertoire holds a few thousand clones, with approximately 86% as singletons. Material: FFPE adjacent normal lung tissue. All receptors come from an older donor with lung adenocarcinoma.

The rearrangement joins TRBV2 to TRBJ1-4; TRBD1 might be the D (5 bases). The ends were cut back, 5 bases at V and 3 bases at J, with 13 bases in the middle. The CDR3 length is 15 residues. The V gene's germline CDR1 is SNHLY and CDR2 FYNNEI. The CDR3 region is CASSLPQGANEKLFF. CDR3 coding DNA: TGTGCCAGCAGTCTCCCGCAGGGTGCTAATGAAAAACTGTTTTTT.

The rearrangement uses TRBV19 and TRBJ1-4; D perhaps matches TRBD1 (6 bases). CDR3 length equals 14 residues. The V end lost 5 bases, the J end lost 3 bases, and 10 bases lay between the germline ends. Germline V gene data show CDR1 as LNHDA and CDR2 as SQIVND (reference sequence). The CDR3 here is CASSSQGSNEKLFF. CDR3 nucleotide sequence: TGTGCCAGTAGTTCCCAGGGGTCTAATGAAAAACTGTTTTTT. Variable domain in full (rest from reference TRBV19 and TRBJ1-4): DGGITQSPKYLFRKEGQNVTLSCEQNLNHDAMYWYRQDPGQGLRLIYYSQIVNDFQKGDIAEGYSVSREKKESFPLTVTSAQKNPTAFYLCASSSQGSNEKLFFGSGTQLSVL.

This chain joins TRBV19 and TRBJ2-3, with D possibly matching TRBD1 (6 bases). The CDR3 runs to 16 residues. CDR1 and CDR2 from the germline V gene are LNHDA and SQIVND (reference sequence). V was clipped by 5 bases and J by 2 bases, with 17 bases between them. The CDR3 here is CASSPTVGQPTDTQYF. CDR3 bases: TGTGCCAGTAGTCCAACGGTTGGACAGCCCACAGATACGCAGTATTTT.

This rearrangement joins TRBV5-1 to TRBJ2-2, with D perhaps matching TRBD2 (5 bases). Germline V gene lookup returns CDR1 SGHRS and CDR2 YFSETQ. Trimming pared 0 bases from V and 1 base from J, leaving 7 bases between. The CDR3 has 15 amino acids. DNA of the CDR3: TGCGCCAGCAGCTTGGACGGGATGAACACCGGGGAGCTGTTTTTT. Its translation is CASSLDGMNTGELFF.

This chain connects TRBV29-1 to TRBJ2-1; the D gene could be TRBD1 or TRBD2 (5 bases each). The germline CDR1 and CDR2 sequences are SQVTM and ANQGSEA. The ends were cut back, 7 bases at V and 9 bases at J, with 25 bases in the middle. The CDR3 covers 15 residues. The CDR3: CSAQELAGTVGEQFF. The CDR3 nucleotides read TGCAGCGCCCAGGAGTTGGCAGGGACGGTCGGTGAGCAGTTCTTC.

The chain uses TRBV30 and TRBJ1-2, with TRBD1 matching over 10 bases. CDR1 and CDR2 (germline): GTSNPN, SVGIG (reference sequence). V lost 1 base to trimming and J lost 7 bases; unmatched junction nucleotides: 9. The CDR3 is 15 residues long. CDR3 sequence (DNA): TGTGCCTGGAGTGAGACAGGGGGCGCGATCTCTGGCTACACCTTC. Encoded protein: CAWSETGGAISGYTF.

This sequence joins TRBV7-9 and TRBJ1-2; 11 bases match TRBD1. The CDR3 has 16 amino acids. V was clipped by 4 bases and J by 8 bases; unmatched bases: 12. The germline CDR1 and CDR2 sequences are SEHNR and FQNEAQ (reference sequence). The CDR3 DNA follows: TGTGCCAGCAGCTCGGGGACAGGGGGGAGTACAGGAGGCTACACCTTC. Translation gives CASSSGTGGSTGGYTF. Combining the CDR3 with reference TRBV7-9 and TRBJ1-2 gives the whole variable domain DTGVSQNPRHKITKRGQNVTFRCDPISEHNRLYWYRQTLGQGPEFLTYFQNEAQLEKSRLLSDRFSAERPKGSFSTLEIQRTEQGDSAMYLCASSSGTGGSTGGYTFGSGTRLTVV.

J is TRBJ2-3 and V is TRBV30, with TRBD2 matching over 13 bases. The CDR3 runs to 15 residues. Germline V gene data show CDR1 as GTSNPN and CDR2 as SVGIG (reference sequence). V trimming: 1 base; J trimming: 7 bases; junction bases outside the gene matches: 5. Written as DNA, the CDR3 is TGTGCCTGGAGTGAGAAACTAGCGGGAGGGAATACGCAGTATTTT. This sequence encodes CAWSEKLAGGNTQYF.

The chain carries TRBV30 and TRBJ1-5, with D possibly TRBD1 on 5 matching bases. The V gene's germline CDR1 is GTSNPN and CDR2 SVGIG (reference sequence). CDR3 length: 13 amino acids. V was clipped by 1 base and J by 7 bases, with 11 bases between them. CDR3 sequence (DNA): TGTGCCTGGAGTGGGGGGGTAACCCAGCCCCAGCATTTT. Its translation: CAWSGGVTQPQHF.

The V call is TRBV2, the J call TRBJ2-7; maybe TRBD1 (5 bases). CDR1 is SNHLY and CDR2 is FYNNEI in the germline V gene. The CDR3 has 12 residues. The V end lost 4 bases, the J end lost 3 bases, and 7 bases lay between the germline ends. The CDR3 nucleotides are TGTGCCAGCAGTGGGGGCCTCTACGAGCAGTACTTC. Translated, it gives CASSGGLYEQYF.

The chain uses TRBV6-5 and TRBJ2-3, with D hard to call. Trimming removed 2 bases from V and 1 base from J, with 1 base in between. The CDR3 is 12 residues long. Germline loops: CDR1 MNHEY, CDR2 SVGAGI. CDR3 residues: CASSYGTDTQYF. CDR3 in DNA: TGTGCCAGCAGTTACGGCACAGATACGCAGTATTTT.

This chain connects TRBV2 to TRBJ2-2; 9 nucleotides align to TRBD2. After removal of 7 bases from V and 4 bases from J, the junction contained 10 bases not matched to a gene. The germline CDR1 and CDR2 sequences are SNHLY and FYNNEI. CDR3 length equals 16 residues. CDR3 sequence reads: CASTLSTSGVTGELFF. For the CDR3, the DNA is TGTGCCAGCACCCTATCGACTAGCGGAGTCACCGGGGAGCTGTTTTTT.

The chain links TRBV5-1 to TRBJ2-7; 9 nucleotides agree with TRBD1. The V gene end was trimmed by 5 bases and the J gene end by 2 bases; junction bases not matched to a gene: 5. Germline assignment: CDR1 SGHRS and CDR2 YFSETQ. The CDR3 spans 14 residues. CDR3 residues: CASRSQGATYEQYF. Written as DNA, the CDR3 is TGCGCCAGCAGGTCACAGGGGGCTACCTACGAGCAGTACTTC.

This chain uses TRBV29-1 with TRBJ1-2; unclear D gene. Trimming removed 3 bases from V and 1 base from J, with 12 bases in between. In germline, CDR1 is SQVTM, CDR2 ANQGSEA. The CDR3 has 14 residues. CDR3 DNA: TGCAGCGTTGATCCCACAGAGGGTAACTATGGCTACACCTTC. Protein sequence: CSVDPTEGNYGYTF. Combining the CDR3 with reference TRBV29-1 and TRBJ1-2 gives the whole variable domain SAVISQKPSRDICQRGTSLTIQCQVDSQVTMMFWYRQQPGQSLTLIATANQGSEATYESGFVIDKFPISRPNLTFSTLTVSNMSPEDSSIYLCSVDPTEGNYGYTFGSGTRLTVV.

This chain links TRBV6-1 with TRBJ1-3; D is ambiguous. The CDR3 is 15 amino acids. Germline assignment: CDR1 MNHNS and CDR2 SASEGT. The germline V and J ends were trimmed by 4 bases and 0 bases, with 10 bases remaining between them. DNA for the CDR3: TGTGCCAGCAGTGTCAGAGGTAACTCTGGAAACACCATATATTTT. This gives the protein CASSVRGNSGNTIYF.

The gene calls are TRBV11-2 and TRBJ2-3, with a tentative D call TRBD1 (5 bases). The V end lost 5 bases, the J end lost 0 bases, and 15 bases lay between the germline ends. Looked up from germline, CDR1 is SGHAT and CDR2 is FQNNGV. The CDR3 is made up of 16 amino acids. Here the CDR3 reads CASSPVSGRSTDTQYF. The CDR3 DNA is TGTGCCAGCAGCCCGGTCTCAGGGCGTAGCACAGATACGCAGTATTTT. The full variable domain, completed using reference TRBV11-2 and TRBJ2-3, is EAGVAQSPRYKIIEKRQSVAFWCNPISGHATLYWYQQILGQGPKLLIQFQNNGVVDDSQLPKDRFSAERLKGVDSTLKIQPAKLEDSAVYLCASSPVSGRSTDTQYFGPGTRLTVL.

In its sample, this clone was seen a few times. CDR3 in amino acids: CASSSTGGSPNQPQHF. The DNA of the CDR3 is TGTGCCAGCAGTTCAACGGGGGGTTCACCCAATCAGCCCCAGCATTTT. This sequence joins TRBV27 and TRBJ1-5; D is perhaps TRBD1 (5 bases). This CDR3 spans 16 amino acids. V lost 4 bases and J 3 bases, leaving 16 bases between the germline ends. The germline V gene has CDR1 MNHEY and CDR2 SMNVEV (reference sequence).

The chain uses TRBV5-6 and TRBJ2-1; D is uncertain. V was trimmed by 4 bases and J by 7 bases, leaving 12 bases between them. This CDR3 has 13 residues. Germline V gives CDR1 SGHDT, CDR2 YYEEEE. The CDR3 here is CASSQWNGNEQFF. CDR3 bases: TGTGCCAGCAGCCAGTGGAACGGGAATGAGCAGTTCTTC.

The chain carries TRBV30 and TRBJ1-1, with 7 bases lining up with TRBD1. The CDR3 extends over 13 amino acids. V lost 3 bases to trimming and J lost 5 bases; unmatched junction nucleotides: 6. The germline V gene encodes CDR1 GTSNPN and CDR2 SVGIG (reference sequence). Written as DNA, the CDR3 is TGTGCCTGGAGCGACGGGACAGTTACTGAAGCTTTCTTT. Protein product: CAWSDGTVTEAFF.

The chain has TRBV5-4 and TRBJ2-5, with D possibly being TRBD2 (6 bases). V gave up 5 bases and J gave up 7 bases, with 15 bases separating them. CDR3 length equals 13 residues. Germline lookup yields CDR1 SGHNT and CDR2 YYREEE (reference sequence). This CDR3 reads CASRVADSGTQYF. CDR3 in DNA: TGTGCCAGCAGAGTAGCGGATTCGGGGACCCAGTACTTC.

This chain uses TRBV5-1 with TRBJ2-7; 7 nucleotides align to TRBD2. This CDR3 contains 14 residues. J gave up 5 bases and V 4 bases, and 9 bases lay outside the gene matches. Germline V gene data show CDR1 as SGHRS and CDR2 as YFSETQ. The DNA for the CDR3 is TGCGCCAGCAGCCTGGGAGGGGTGGTAGACGAGCAGTACTTC. It is translated as CASSLGGVVDEQYF.

This clone was picked up one time. This chain connects TRBV10-3 to TRBJ1-2; D is unresolved. Trimming pared 0 bases from V and 8 bases from J, leaving 10 bases between. The CDR3 extends over 13 amino acids. Germline CDR1 ENHRY, CDR2 SYGVKD. This CDR3 is CAISESPRSGYTF. The CDR3 DNA reads TGTGCCATCAGTGAGTCACCCAGGTCCGGCTACACCTTC.

This chain connects TRBV5-1 to TRBJ2-1, with D uncertain. The V end lost 1 base, the J end lost 1 base, and 9 bases lay between the germline ends. CDR3 length: 15 residues. Looked up from germline, CDR1 is SGHRS and CDR2 is YFSETQ. The CDR3 loop reads CASSLMSGSYNEQFF. Here the CDR3 DNA reads TGCGCCAGCAGCTTGATGAGTGGGTCCTACAATGAGCAGTTCTTC.

The chain employs TRBV30 and TRBJ1-3; 7 bases map to TRBD1. CDR3 length: 17 amino acids. The V and J ends lost 0 bases and 5 bases, in that order; junction bases with no gene match: 13. Germline CDR1 is GTSNPN and CDR2 is SVGIG (reference sequence). CDR3 sequence (DNA): TGTGCCTGGAGTGTACCTCCTTCGACAGGGCGAAGAAACACCATATATTTT. This translates into CAWSVPPSTGRRNTIYF.

J is TRBJ2-1 and V is TRBV2; 8 nucleotides agree with TRBD1. The CDR3 is 12 amino acids. With 5 bases clipped from V and 10 bases from J, the junction kept 4 bases outside the gene matches. The germline gives CDR1 SNHLY, CDR2 FYNNEI. CDR3 in DNA: TGTGCCAGCAGTTGGACAGGGCAGGAGCAGTTCTTC. Protein sequence: CASSWTGQEQFF. Full variable domain (missing parts from reference TRBV2 and TRBJ2-1): EPEVTQTPSHQVTQMGQEVILRCVPISNHLYFYWYRQILGQKVEFLVSFYNNEISEKSEIFDDQFSVERPDGSNFTLKIRSTKLEDSAMYFCASSWTGQEQFFGPGTRLTVL.

This rearrangement joins TRBV28 to TRBJ2-1; 10 bases match TRBD2. Per germline, CDR1 MDHEN and CDR2 SYDVKM. The CDR3 covers 15 residues. Losses at the gene ends were 2 bases for V and 2 bases for J; bases not matched to a gene: 0. CDR3 amino acids: CASSLLAGAYNEQFF. The CDR3 nucleotides are TGTGCCAGCAGTTTACTAGCGGGAGCCTACAATGAGCAGTTCTTC.

The chain carries TRBV29-1 and TRBJ2-3; possible D gene TRBD1, 5 bases. CDR3 length: 13 residues. Trimming shortened V by 7 bases and J by 0 bases, and 11 bases separated the two germline ends. Germline V gives CDR1 SQVTM, CDR2 ANQGSEA. CDR3 region: CSARTSSTDTQYF. The CDR3 DNA reads as TGCAGCGCTAGGACATCTAGCACAGATACGCAGTATTTT.

The rearrangement links TRBV28 to TRBJ1-1; maybe TRBD1 (5 bases). The V gene lost 3 bases and the J gene lost 5 bases, with 19 bases spanning the gap. This CDR3 region has 16 residues. Germline-derived CDR1 and CDR2 are MDHEN and SYDVKM. In DNA form, the CDR3 reads TGTGCCAGCAGTTTTGTTGAGGGGATAGAAGGGACTGAAGCTTTCTTT. Amino acid sequence: CASSFVEGIEGTEAFF. Full variable domain (rest looked up from reference TRBV28 and TRBJ1-1): DVKVTQSSRYLVKRTGEKVFLECVQDMDHENMFWYRQDPGLGLRLIYFSYDVKMKEKGDIPEGYSVSREKKERFSLILESASTNQTSMYLCASSFVEGIEGTEAFFGQGTRLTVV.

The CDR3 DNA sequence: TGTGCCAGCAGCCAAGTACACGGTGGTTCAGGGCGAGATACGCAGTATTTT. This codes for CASSQVHGGSGRDTQYF. This chain uses TRBV14 with TRBJ2-3; possible D gene TRBD1, 5 bases. The germline gives CDR1 SGHDN, CDR2 FVKESK. This CDR3 is built from 17 residues. V lost 1 base and J 5 bases, leaving 19 bases between the germline ends.

The chain recombines TRBV28 with TRBJ1-2; 8 bases are shared with TRBD1. This CDR3 has 12 amino acids. V lost 5 bases and J lost 9; bases outside the gene matches: 5. Germline V gene sequence: CDR1 MDHEN, CDR2 SYDVKM. In DNA, the CDR3 is TGTGCCAGCAGTCAAGACAGGGGCAGCTACACCTTC. Its translation is CASSQDRGSYTF.